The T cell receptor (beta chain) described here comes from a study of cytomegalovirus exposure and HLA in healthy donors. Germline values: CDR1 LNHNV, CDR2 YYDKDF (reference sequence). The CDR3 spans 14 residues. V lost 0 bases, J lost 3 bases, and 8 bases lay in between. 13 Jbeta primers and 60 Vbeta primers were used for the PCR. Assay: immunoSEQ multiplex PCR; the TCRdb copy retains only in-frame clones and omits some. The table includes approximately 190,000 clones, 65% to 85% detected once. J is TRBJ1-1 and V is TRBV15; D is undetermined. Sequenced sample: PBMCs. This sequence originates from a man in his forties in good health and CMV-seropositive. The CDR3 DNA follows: TGTGCCACCAGCAGAGATGCGGGGTACACTGAAGCTTTCTTT. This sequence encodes CATSRDAGYTEAFF.